Detailed here is one T cell receptor beta chain. Its antigen is not known. The V and J ends lost 7 bases and 0 bases, in that order; junction bases with no gene match: 9. The CDR3 is 17 residues long. Germline V gives CDR1 MNHEY, CDR2 SMNVEV (reference sequence). The data belong to a study of T cells in Graves' hyperthyroidism and ophthalmopathy. Regarding the study as a whole: Most thyroid-expanded clonotypes above 0.001 were also found in blood. A model of 13 V-J pairs discriminated ophthalmopathy from stable hyperthyroidism.

The TCR beta CDR3 regions underwent amplification using RNA transcripts as the source. RT-PCR in the first round (using the HTBI primer set) targeted the TCR CDR3. From the multiplex PCR reads, TCRdb called clonotypes with MiXCR, one entry per CDR3 protein. The sample contains about 400,000 distinct CDR3 sequences, roughly 13% of which appear only once. Source material: blood. The sequence was obtained from a young woman with Graves' hyperthyroidism. The chain employs TRBV27 and TRBJ2-7, with 13 bases that match TRBD2. The CDR3 DNA follows: TGTGCCAGCACCCTGACTAGCGGGAGGCGGCCCTCCTACGAGCAGTACTTC. It yields the protein CASTLTSGRRPSYEQYF.